These T cell receptor beta chains were read from a single sample in a study of neurological immune-mediated disorders. TCRdb recomputed calls from the 5' RACE reads with MiXCR, one row per CDR3 protein. The sample shows about 87,000 distinct CDR3 sequences, roughly 3.3% of them seen only once. Sequenced material: PBMCs. These receptors were collected from a woman aged 50 to 60 with multiple sclerosis. CDR3s include the opening cysteine and the closing phenylalanine or tryptophan. D genes are given only for firm matches. Where a row states a size, it is once, few, many or the class of an expanded clone; other rows omit it.

many,TRBV6-6,TRBJ2-1,TRBD1,CASSTGVYEQFF,TGTGCCAGCAGCACAGGGGTCTATGAGCAGTTCTTC
many,TRBV20-1,TRBJ2-4,TRBD1,CSANAGGKNIQYF,TGCAGTGCTAATGCAGGGGGCAAAAACATTCAGTACTTC
many,TRBV7-2,TRBJ1-2,-,CASSLGSANGYTF,TGTGCCAGCAGCTTAGGATCCGCGAATGGCTACACCTTC
-,TRBV6-2/TRBV6-3,TRBJ2-2,-,CASSNDQQAIFTGELFF,TGTGCCAGCAGTAACGACCAGCAGGCCATTTTTACCGGTGAGCTGTTTTTT
many,TRBV10-3,TRBJ2-6,-,CAIGQHSGANVLTF,TGTGCCATCGGCCAGCACTCTGGGGCCAACGTCCTGACTTTC
many,TRBV5-1,TRBJ2-7,-,CASSLDNEQYF,TGCGCCAGCAGCTTGGACAACGAGCAGTACTTC
many,TRBV5-6,TRBJ1-5,-,CASSLGSRGNQPQHF,TGTGCCAGCAGCTTGGGGAGCAGGGGCAATCAGCCCCAGCATTTT
many,TRBV20-1,TRBJ2-1,TRBD2,CSVVLAGYNEQFF,TGCAGTGTCGTGCTAGCGGGATACAATGAGCAGTTCTTC
many,TRBV12-3/TRBV12-4,TRBJ2-3,-,CASTLGSGLSTDTQYF,TGTGCCAGCACCCTCGGGTCAGGGTTAAGCACAGATACGCAGTATTTT
many,TRBV5-1,TRBJ2-2,-,CASSFSLGNTGELFF,TGCGCCAGCAGCTTTTCACTGGGAAACACCGGGGAGCTGTTTTTT
-,TRBV3-1,TRBJ1-3,TRBD1,CASRSTGAGKTIYF,TGTGCCAGCAGATCTACAGGGGCTGGAAAAACCATATATTTT
many,TRBV5-1,TRBJ2-5,-,CASSQTGFFQETQYF,TGCGCCAGCAGCCAAACAGGGTTTTTCCAAGAGACCCAGTACTTC
many,TRBV12-3/TRBV12-4,TRBJ1-2,-,CASSFRRGGYTF,TGTGCCAGCAGCTTTCGAAGGGGCGGCTACACCTTC
many,TRBV29-1,TRBJ1-2,-,CSVEEGDGGYTF,TGCAGCGTTGAAGAGGGGGATGGGGGCTACACCTTC
-,TRBV18,TRBJ2-7,-,CASSPPSRVPYEQYF,TGTGCCAGCTCACCACCGAGCAGGGTTCCCTACGAGCAGTACTTC
many,TRBV7-2,TRBJ2-5,-,CASTSRGETQYF,TGTGCCAGCACTTCACGGGGGGAGACCCAGTACTTC
-,TRBV27,TRBJ2-3,-,CASGLRGIHPDKQYF,TGTGCCAGTGGCTTGCGGGGAATCCACCCAGATAAGCAGTATTTT
many,TRBV4-1,TRBJ1-4,TRBD1,CASSQPGQGNEKLFF,TGCGCCAGCAGCCAGCCGGGACAGGGCAATGAAAAACTGTTTTTT
many,TRBV20-1,TRBJ2-7,-,CSARRGSSSYEQYF,TGCAGTGCTAGGAGGGGGTCGAGCTCCTACGAGCAGTACTTC
many,TRBV5-1,TRBJ1-6,-,CASSLSPDSPLHF,TGCGCCAGCAGCTTGTCCCCAGACTCACCCCTCCACTTT
many,TRBV7-2,TRBJ2-1,-,CASSSGGPYNEQFF,TGTGCCAGCAGTTCCGGGGGCCCCTACAATGAGCAGTTCTTC
many,TRBV5-4,TRBJ2-5,TRBD1,CASSSRQGGRETQYF,TGTGCCAGCAGCTCACGACAGGGTGGGAGAGAGACCCAGTACTTC
many,TRBV7-2,TRBJ2-3,-,CASSLDFGRGPDTQYF,TGTGCCAGCAGCTTAGATTTTGGGCGGGGACCAGATACGCAGTATTTT
many,TRBV4-1,TRBJ2-7,-,CASSQGGVEQYF,TGCGCCAGCAGCCAAGGAGGGGTTGAGCAGTACTTC
many,TRBV5-1,TRBJ2-5,-,CASSLDGRVAETQYF,TGCGCCAGCAGCTTGGATGGCAGGGTGGCGGAGACCCAGTACTTC
-,TRBV7-2,TRBJ1-1,-,CASSLNRGWGAFF,TGTGCCAGCAGCTTAAACCGGGGTTGGGGGGCTTTCTTT
many,TRBV5-6,TRBJ2-5,-,CASEQGLRETQYF,TGTGCCAGCGAACAGGGTTTGCGAGAGACCCAGTACTTC
many,TRBV5-4,TRBJ2-3,TRBD2,CASSLALAGTDTDTQYF,TGTGCCAGCAGCTTGGCTCTAGCGGGGACAGACACAGATACGCAGTATTTT
many,TRBV24-1,TRBJ2-1,-,CATRETGMDEQFF,TGTGCCACCAGGGAAACAGGGATGGATGAGCAGTTCTTC
many,TRBV15,TRBJ2-3,-,CATSRVPQGVGSTDTQYF,TGTGCCACCAGCAGAGTCCCACAGGGAGTGGGTAGCACAGATACGCAGTATTTT
many,TRBV5-1,TRBJ1-4,-,CASSSGRTNEKLFF,TGCGCCAGCAGCTCGGGGCGCACTAATGAAAAACTGTTTTTT
many,TRBV12-3/TRBV12-4,TRBJ2-7,-,CASSQRGGGPYEQYF,TGTGCCAGCAGCCAGCGGGGCGGGGGCCCCTACGAGCAGTACTTC
many,TRBV20-1,TRBJ2-7,TRBD2,CSARRAQRGGQYF,TGCAGTGCCCGCAGGGCCCAACGGGGGGGGCAGTACTTC
many,TRBV12-3/TRBV12-4,TRBJ2-4,TRBD1,CASSRQGVAKNIQYF,TGTGCCAGCAGTCGACAGGGGGTCGCCAAAAACATTCAGTACTTC
many,TRBV10-3,TRBJ2-3,TRBD1,CAITIGTEGSATQYF,TGTGCCATCACCATAGGGACAGAAGGATCCGCCACGCAGTATTTT
many,TRBV5-1,TRBJ2-5,-,CASSEGGRFETQYF,TGCGCCAGCAGCGAGGGGGGGCGGTTCGAGACCCAGTACTTC
many,TRBV7-2,TRBJ1-3,TRBD1,CASSLGGTGLGNTIYF,TGTGCCAGCAGCTTAGGTGGGACAGGGCTTGGAAACACCATATATTTT
many,TRBV20-1,TRBJ2-7,TRBD2,CSADNSGGASYEQYF,TGCAGTGCCGATAATAGCGGGGGGGCCTCCTACGAGCAGTACTTC
many,TRBV5-1,TRBJ1-6,-,CASSLGGIQDNSPLHF,TGCGCCAGCAGCTTGGGCGGGATACAGGATAATTCACCCCTCCACTTT
many,TRBV20-1,TRBJ2-7,TRBD2,CSARDPLSGGAREQYF,TGCAGTGCTAGAGATCCTTTGAGCGGGGGGGCCAGGGAGCAGTACTTC
many,TRBV4-3,TRBJ2-5,-,CASSLTGRETQYF,TGCGCCAGCAGCCTAACTGGGAGGGAGACCCAGTACTTC